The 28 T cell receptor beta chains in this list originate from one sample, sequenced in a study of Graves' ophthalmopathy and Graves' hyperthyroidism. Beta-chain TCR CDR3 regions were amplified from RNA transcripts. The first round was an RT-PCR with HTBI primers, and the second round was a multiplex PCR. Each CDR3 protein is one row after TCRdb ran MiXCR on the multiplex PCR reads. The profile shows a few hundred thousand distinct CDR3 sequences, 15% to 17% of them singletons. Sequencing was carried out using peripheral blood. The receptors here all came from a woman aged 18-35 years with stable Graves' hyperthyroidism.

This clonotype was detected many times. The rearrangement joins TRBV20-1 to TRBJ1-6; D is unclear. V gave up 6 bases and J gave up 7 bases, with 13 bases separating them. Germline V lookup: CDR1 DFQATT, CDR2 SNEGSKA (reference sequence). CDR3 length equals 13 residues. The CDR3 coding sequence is TGCAGTGCCACCAACGACGCGAATTCACCCCTCCACTTT. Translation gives CSATNDANSPLHF.

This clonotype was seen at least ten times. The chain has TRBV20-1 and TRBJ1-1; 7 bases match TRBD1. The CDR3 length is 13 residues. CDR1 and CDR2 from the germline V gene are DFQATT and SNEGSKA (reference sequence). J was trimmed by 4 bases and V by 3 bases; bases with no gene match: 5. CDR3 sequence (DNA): TGCAGTGCTAGGGGACAGCCGAGCACTGAAGCTTTCTTT. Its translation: CSARGQPSTEAFF.

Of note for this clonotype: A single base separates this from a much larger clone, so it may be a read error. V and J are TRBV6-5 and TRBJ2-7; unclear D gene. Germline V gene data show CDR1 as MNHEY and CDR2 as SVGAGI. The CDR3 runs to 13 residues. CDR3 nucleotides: TGTGCCTGCAGTTACTCCACCAATTCCGAGCAGTACTTC. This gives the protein CACSYSTNSEQYF.

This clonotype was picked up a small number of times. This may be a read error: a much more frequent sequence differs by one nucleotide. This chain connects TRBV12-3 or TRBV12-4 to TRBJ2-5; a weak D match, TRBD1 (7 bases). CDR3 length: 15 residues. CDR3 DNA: TGTGCCAGCAAAACCAGGGGGGACCTTAAAGAGACCAAGTACTTC. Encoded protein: CASKTRGDLKETKYF.

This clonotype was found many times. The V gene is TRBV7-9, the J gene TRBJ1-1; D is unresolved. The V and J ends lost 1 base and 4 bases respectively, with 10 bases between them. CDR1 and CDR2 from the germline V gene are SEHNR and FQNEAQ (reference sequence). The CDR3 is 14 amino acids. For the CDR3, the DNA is TGTGCCAGCAGCTTAGATCTAGGGAGCACTGAAGCTTTCTTT. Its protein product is CASSLDLGSTEAFF.

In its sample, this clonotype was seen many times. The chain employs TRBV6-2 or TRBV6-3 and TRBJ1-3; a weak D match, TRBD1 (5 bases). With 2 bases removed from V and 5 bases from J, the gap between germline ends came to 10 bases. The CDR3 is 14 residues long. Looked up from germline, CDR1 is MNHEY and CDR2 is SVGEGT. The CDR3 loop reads CASSYVGLRNTIYF. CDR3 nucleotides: TGTGCCAGCAGTTACGTGGGACTGAGAAACACCATATATTTT.

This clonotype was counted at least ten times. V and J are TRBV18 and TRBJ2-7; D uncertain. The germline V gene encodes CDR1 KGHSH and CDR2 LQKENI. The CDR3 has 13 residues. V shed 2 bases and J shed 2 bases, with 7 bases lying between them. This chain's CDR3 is CASSPGSPYEQYF. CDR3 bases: TGTGCCAGCTCACCAGGAAGCCCCTACGAGCAGTACTTC. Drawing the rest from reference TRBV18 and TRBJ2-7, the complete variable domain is NAGVMQNPRHLVRRRGQEARLRCSPMKGHSHVYWYRQLPEEGLKFMVYLQKENIIDESGMPKERFSAEFPKEGPSILRIQQVVRGDSAAYFCASSPGSPYEQYFGPGTRLTVT.

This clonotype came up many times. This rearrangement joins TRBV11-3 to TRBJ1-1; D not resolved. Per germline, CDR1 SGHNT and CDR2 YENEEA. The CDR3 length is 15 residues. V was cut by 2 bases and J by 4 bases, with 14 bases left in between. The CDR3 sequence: CASSLFRARSTEAFF. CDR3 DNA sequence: TGTGCCAGCAGCTTATTTAGGGCGCGAAGCACTGAAGCTTTCTTT.

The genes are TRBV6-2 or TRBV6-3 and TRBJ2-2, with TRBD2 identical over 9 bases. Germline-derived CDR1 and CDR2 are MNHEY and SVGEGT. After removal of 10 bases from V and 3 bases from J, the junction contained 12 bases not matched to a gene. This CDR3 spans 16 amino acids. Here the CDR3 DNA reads TGTGCCACCCGGCGCAGCGGGGGGATACACACCGGGGAGCTGTTTTTT. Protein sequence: CATRRSGGIHTGELFF.

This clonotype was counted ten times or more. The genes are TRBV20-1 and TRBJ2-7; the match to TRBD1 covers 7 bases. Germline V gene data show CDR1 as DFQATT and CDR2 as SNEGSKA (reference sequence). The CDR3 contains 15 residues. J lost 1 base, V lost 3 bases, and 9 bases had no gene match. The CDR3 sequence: CSARGGRQGSYEQYF. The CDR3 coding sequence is TGCAGTGCTAGGGGTGGGCGACAGGGATCCTACGAGCAGTACTTC.

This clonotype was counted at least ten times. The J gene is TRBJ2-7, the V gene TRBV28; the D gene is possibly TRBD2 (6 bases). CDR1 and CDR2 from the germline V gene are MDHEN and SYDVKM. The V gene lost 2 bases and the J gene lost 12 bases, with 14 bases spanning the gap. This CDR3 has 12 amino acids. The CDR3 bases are TGTGCCAGCAGTTTAGGGGGACTTGCCCCGTACTTC. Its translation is CASSLGGLAPYF.

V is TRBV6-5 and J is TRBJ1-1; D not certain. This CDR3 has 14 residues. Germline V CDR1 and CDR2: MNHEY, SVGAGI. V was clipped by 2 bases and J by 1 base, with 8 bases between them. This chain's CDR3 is CASSYPGSNTEAFF. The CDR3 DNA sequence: TGTGCCAGCAGTTACCCAGGATCGAACACTGAAGCTTTCTTT.

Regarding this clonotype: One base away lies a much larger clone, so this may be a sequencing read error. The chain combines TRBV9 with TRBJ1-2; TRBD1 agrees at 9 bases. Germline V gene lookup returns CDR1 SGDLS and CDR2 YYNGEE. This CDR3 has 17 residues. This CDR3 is CASSGRGQGRPNYDYTF. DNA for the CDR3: TGTGCCAGCAGCGGAAGGGGACAGGGAAGACCTAACTATGACTACACCTTC.

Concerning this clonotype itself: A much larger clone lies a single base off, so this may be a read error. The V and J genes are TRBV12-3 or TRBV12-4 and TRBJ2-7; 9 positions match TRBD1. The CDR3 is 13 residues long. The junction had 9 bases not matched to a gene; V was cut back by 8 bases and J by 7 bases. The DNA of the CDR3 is TGTGCCAGCTATCCGGACAGGGGTGGTGAGCAGTACTTC. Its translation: CASYPDRGGEQYF.

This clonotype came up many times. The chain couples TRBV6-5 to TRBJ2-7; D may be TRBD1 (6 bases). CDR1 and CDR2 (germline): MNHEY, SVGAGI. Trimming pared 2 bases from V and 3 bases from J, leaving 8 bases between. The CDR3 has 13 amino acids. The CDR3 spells CASSYRGGYEQYF. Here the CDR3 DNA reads TGTGCCAGCAGTTACCGAGGGGGCTACGAGCAGTACTTC.

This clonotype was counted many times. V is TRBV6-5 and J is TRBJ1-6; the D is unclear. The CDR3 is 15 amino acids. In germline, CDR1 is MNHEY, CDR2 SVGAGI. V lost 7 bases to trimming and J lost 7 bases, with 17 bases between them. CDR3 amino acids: CASTAFGVGNSPLHF. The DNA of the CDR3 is TGTGCCAGCACCGCTTTCGGGGTCGGCAATTCACCCCTCCACTTT.

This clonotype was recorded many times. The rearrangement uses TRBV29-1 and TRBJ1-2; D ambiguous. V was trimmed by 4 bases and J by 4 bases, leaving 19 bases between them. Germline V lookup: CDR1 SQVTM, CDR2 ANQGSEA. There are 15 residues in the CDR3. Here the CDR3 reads CSVVGNPGRSYGYTF. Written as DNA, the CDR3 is TGCAGCGTTGTAGGAAACCCTGGACGGAGCTATGGCTACACCTTC.

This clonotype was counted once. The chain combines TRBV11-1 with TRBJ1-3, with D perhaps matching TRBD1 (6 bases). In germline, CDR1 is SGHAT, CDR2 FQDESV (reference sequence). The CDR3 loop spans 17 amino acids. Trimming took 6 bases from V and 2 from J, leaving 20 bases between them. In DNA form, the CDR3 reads TGTGCCAGCAGGGACAGCCCCAAACAAAACGCTGGAAACACCATATATTTT. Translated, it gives CASRDSPKQNAGNTIYF.

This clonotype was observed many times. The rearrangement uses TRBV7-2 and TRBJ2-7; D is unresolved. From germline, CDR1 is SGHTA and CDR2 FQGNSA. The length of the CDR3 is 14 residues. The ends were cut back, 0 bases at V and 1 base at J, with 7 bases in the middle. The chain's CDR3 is CASSLATDSYEQYF. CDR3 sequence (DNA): TGTGCCAGCAGCTTAGCAACCGATTCCTACGAGCAGTACTTC.

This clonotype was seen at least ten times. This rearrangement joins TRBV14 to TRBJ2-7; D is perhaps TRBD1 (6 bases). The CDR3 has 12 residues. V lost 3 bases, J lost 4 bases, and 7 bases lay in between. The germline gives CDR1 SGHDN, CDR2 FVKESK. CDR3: CASSHGQYEQYF. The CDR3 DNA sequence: TGTGCCAGCAGCCATGGACAGTACGAGCAGTACTTC.

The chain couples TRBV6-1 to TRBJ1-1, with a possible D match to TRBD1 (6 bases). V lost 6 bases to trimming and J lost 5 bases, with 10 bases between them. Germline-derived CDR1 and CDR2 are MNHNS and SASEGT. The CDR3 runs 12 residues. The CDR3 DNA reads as TGTGCCAGCAGAGCCACAGGGACTGAAGCTTTCTTT. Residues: CASRATGTEAFF.

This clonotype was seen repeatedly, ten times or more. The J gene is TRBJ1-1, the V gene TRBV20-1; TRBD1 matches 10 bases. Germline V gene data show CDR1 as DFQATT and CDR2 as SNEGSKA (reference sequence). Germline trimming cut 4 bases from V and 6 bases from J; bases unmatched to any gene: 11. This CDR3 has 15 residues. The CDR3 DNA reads TGCAGTGCTACGCCGGGACAGGGGCTCGGGGCTGAAGCTTTCTTT. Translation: CSATPGQGLGAEAFF.

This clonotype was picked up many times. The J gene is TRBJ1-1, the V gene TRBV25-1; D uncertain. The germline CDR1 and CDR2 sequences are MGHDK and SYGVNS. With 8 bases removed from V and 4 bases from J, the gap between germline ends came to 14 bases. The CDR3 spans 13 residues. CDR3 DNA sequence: TGTGCCAGCGGGTCGGCGGCGAGCACTGAAGCTTTCTTT. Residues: CASGSAASTEAFF.

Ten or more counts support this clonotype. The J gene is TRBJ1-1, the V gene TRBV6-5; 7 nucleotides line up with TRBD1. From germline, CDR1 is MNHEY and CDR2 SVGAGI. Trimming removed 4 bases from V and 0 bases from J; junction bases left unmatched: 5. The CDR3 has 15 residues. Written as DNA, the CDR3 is TGTGCCAGCAGTTTCAACAGGGGTCTGAACACTGAAGCTTTCTTT. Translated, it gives CASSFNRGLNTEAFF.

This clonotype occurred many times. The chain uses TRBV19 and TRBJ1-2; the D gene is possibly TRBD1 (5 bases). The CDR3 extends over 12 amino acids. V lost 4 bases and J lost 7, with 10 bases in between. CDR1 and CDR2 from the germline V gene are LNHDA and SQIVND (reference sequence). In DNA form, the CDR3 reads TGTGCCAGTAGTACCCTTCAGGGTGGCTACACCTTC. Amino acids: CASSTLQGGYTF.

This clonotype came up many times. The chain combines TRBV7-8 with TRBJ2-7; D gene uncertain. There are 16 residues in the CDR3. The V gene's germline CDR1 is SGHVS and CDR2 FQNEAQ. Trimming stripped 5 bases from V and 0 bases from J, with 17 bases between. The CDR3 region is CASSKNDRRSSYEQYF. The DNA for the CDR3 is TGTGCCAGCAGCAAGAATGACCGCAGGAGCTCCTACGAGCAGTACTTC.

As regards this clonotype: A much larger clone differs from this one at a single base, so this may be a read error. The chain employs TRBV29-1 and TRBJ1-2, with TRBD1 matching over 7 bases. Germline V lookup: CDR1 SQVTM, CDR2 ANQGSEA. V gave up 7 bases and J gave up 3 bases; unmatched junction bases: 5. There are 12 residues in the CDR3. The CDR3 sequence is CSGLTGYYGYTF. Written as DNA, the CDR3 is TGCAGCGGACTGACAGGGTACTATGGCTACACCTTC.

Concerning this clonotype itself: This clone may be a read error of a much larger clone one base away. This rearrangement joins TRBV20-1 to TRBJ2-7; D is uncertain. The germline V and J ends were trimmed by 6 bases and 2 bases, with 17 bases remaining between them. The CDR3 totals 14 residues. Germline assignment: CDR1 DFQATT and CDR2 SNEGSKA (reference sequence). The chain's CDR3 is CSARRGQLAYEQYF. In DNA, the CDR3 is TGCAGTGCCAGAAGAGGTCAGCTTGCCTACGAGCAGTACTTC.